The 24 T cell receptor beta chains below were found in one sample sequenced in a study of cytomegalovirus exposure and HLA in healthy donors. It was with 60 Vbeta and 13 Jbeta primers that the PCR ran. The assay was immunoSEQ multiplex PCR, and TCRdb's table has in-frame clones only and misses some. The data show 120,000 or so clones, around four fifths seen once. What was sequenced was PBMCs. These TCRs come from a woman in her thirties or forties in good health and CMV-seronegative.

The chain employs TRBV10-2 and TRBJ2-5, with D perhaps matching TRBD2 (6 bases). There are 17 residues in the CDR3. Trimming left V 8 bases short and J 0 bases short, with 22 bases between. Per the germline V gene, CDR1 is WSHSY and CDR2 is SAAADI. CDR3 region: CASGGTLPQGNQETQYF. In DNA form, the CDR3 reads TGCGCCAGCGGGGGGACTCTACCTCAGGGAAACCAAGAGACCCAGTACTTC.

The chain combines TRBV7-9 with TRBJ2-7; 8 bases match TRBD1. There are 16 residues in the CDR3. Looked up from germline, CDR1 is SEHNR and CDR2 is FQNEAQ (reference sequence). V was pared by 5 bases and J by 0 bases, with 9 bases of the junction left unmatched. DNA of the CDR3: TGTGCCAGCAGCGAACTCCCGGGACAGGCCTCCTACGAGCAGTACTTC. It translates to CASSELPGQASYEQYF.

This chain uses TRBV28 with TRBJ1-2; TRBD1 matches at 7 bases. Germline assignment: CDR1 MDHEN and CDR2 SYDVKM. J was trimmed by 6 bases and V by 5 bases; bases with no gene match: 18. This CDR3 has 17 amino acids. CDR3: CASSLIQGGQLLDGYTF. In nucleotides, the CDR3 is TGTGCCAGCAGTCTGATTCAGGGGGGCCAGTTGTTGGATGGCTACACCTTC.

The rearrangement links TRBV7-2 to TRBJ2-1; 9 bases map to TRBD2. The CDR3 has 15 amino acids. With V trimmed by 5 bases and J by 9 bases, 11 bases remained unmatched. CDR1 is SGHTA, CDR2 FQGNSA, per germline. For the CDR3, the DNA is TGTGCCAGCAGCCCCAGGACTAGCGAGGTCGGTGAGCAGTTCTTC. Its translation: CASSPRTSEVGEQFF.

The gene calls are TRBV29-1 and TRBJ1-4, with a weak D call TRBD1 (6 bases). Germline-derived CDR1 and CDR2 are SQVTM and ANQGSEA. The CDR3 has 12 amino acids. Between the trimmed V and J ends, which lost 8 bases and 8 bases, there was a span of 15 bases. CDR3 coding DNA: TGCAGCCCACAGGGTGCCCACGAAAAACTGTTTTTT. Translation: CSPQGAHEKLFF.

The chain has TRBV28 and TRBJ2-7; 7 nucleotides align to TRBD1. The CDR3 runs to 15 residues. V trimming: 5 bases; J trimming: 6 bases; junction bases outside the gene matches: 13. Germline values: CDR1 MDHEN, CDR2 SYDVKM. The CDR3, as DNA: TGTGCCAGCAGTGCAAGACAGGGTACCACCCTCGAGCAGTACTTC. Its protein product is CASSARQGTTLEQYF.

V gene TRBV19 combines with J gene TRBJ2-7; possible D gene TRBD1, 6 bases. Germline values: CDR1 LNHDA, CDR2 SQIVND (reference sequence). The length of the CDR3 is 15 residues. V was trimmed by 3 bases and J by 0 bases, leaving 12 bases between them. This CDR3 is CASSMDSDHSYEQYF. CDR3 coding DNA: TGTGCCAGTAGTATGGACAGCGACCACTCCTACGAGCAGTACTTC.

The rearrangement joins TRBV9 to TRBJ2-3, with D possibly TRBD1 on 6 matching bases. V was shortened by 3 bases and J by 1 base, with 12 bases between the two germline ends. The germline gives CDR1 SGDLS, CDR2 YYNGEE. There are 15 residues in the CDR3. DNA for the CDR3: TGTGCCAGCAGCGAACAGGACAGCCGCACAGATACGCAGTATTTT. Protein product: CASSEQDSRTDTQYF.

The rearrangement links TRBV7-2 to TRBJ2-7, with D tentatively TRBD2 (5 bases). V was trimmed by 5 bases and J by 2 bases, leaving 16 bases between them. The V gene's germline CDR1 is SGHTA and CDR2 FQGNSA. The CDR3 length is 15 residues. CDR3 in amino acids: CASSVHWTATYEQYF. In DNA form, the CDR3 reads TGTGCCAGCAGCGTGCACTGGACTGCCACCTACGAGCAGTACTTC.

In this sample, this clone turned up a few times. The chain joins TRBV4-3 to TRBJ1-1; D is possibly TRBD1 (6 bases). V lost 2 bases and J 1 base, leaving 14 bases between the germline ends. Germline V gene sequence: CDR1 LGHNA, CDR2 YSLEER. The CDR3 sequence is 16 residues long. In DNA, the CDR3 is TGCGCCAGCAGCCAAAGGGACCAGGGGAGGAACACTGAAGCTTTCTTT. Its translation is CASSQRDQGRNTEAFF.

The genes are TRBV4-3 and TRBJ2-3, with a possible D match to TRBD2 (6 bases). V dropped 0 bases and J dropped 0 bases, with 10 bases sitting between them. This CDR3 region has 16 residues. The germline gives CDR1 LGHNA, CDR2 YSLEER. CDR3 DNA sequence: TGCGCCAGCAGCCAAGACGGCGGGACTAGCACAGATACGCAGTATTTT. Translating it yields CASSQDGGTSTDTQYF.

The rearrangement joins TRBV18 to TRBJ2-1; 7 bases match TRBD1. This CDR3 contains 13 residues. With V trimmed by 6 bases and J by 8 bases, 7 bases remained unmatched. Looked up from germline, CDR1 is KGHSH and CDR2 is LQKENI. This CDR3 is CASSVGTEHEQFF. As DNA, the CDR3 is TGTGCCAGCTCCGTCGGGACAGAGCATGAGCAGTTCTTC.

The chain carries TRBV4-2 and TRBJ2-1; 8 positions match TRBD1. The CDR3 length is 15 residues. Germline CDR1 reads LGHNA; CDR2 reads YNFKEQ. Unmatched junction bases numbered 6, after V lost 0 bases and J lost 8 bases. As DNA, the CDR3 is TGTGCCAGCAGCCAAGATTGGCAGGGGGCGGATGAGCAGTTCTTC. This gives the protein CASSQDWQGADEQFF.

The gene calls are TRBV5-1 and TRBJ2-1; 8 positions agree with TRBD2. The CDR3 is 16 amino acids. Germline assignment: CDR1 SGHRS and CDR2 YFSETQ. J lost 8 bases, V lost 4 bases, and 14 bases had no gene match. CDR3 region: CASSLGVGGGIDEQFF. CDR3 sequence (DNA): TGCGCCAGCAGCCTGGGGGTTGGCGGGGGGATCGATGAGCAGTTCTTC. The entire variable domain, with the rest obtained from reference TRBV5-1 and TRBJ2-1, is as follows: KAGVTQTPRYLIKTRGQQVTLSCSPISGHRSVSWYQQTPGQGLQFLFEYFSETQRNKGNFPGRFSGRQFSNSRSEMNVSTLELGDSALYLCASSLGVGGGIDEQFFGPGTRLTVL.

This chain links TRBV6-1 with TRBJ2-7; TRBD1 aligns across 11 bases. The CDR3 length is 15 residues. Germline V CDR1 and CDR2: MNHNS, SASEGT. The junction had 4 bases not matched to a gene; V was cut back by 6 bases and J by 0 bases. CDR3 loop: CASSVGQGVSYEQYF. The CDR3 DNA reads as TGTGCCAGCAGCGTGGGACAGGGGGTCTCCTACGAGCAGTACTTC.

This CDR3 reads CASSFLTAPGANVLTF. Here the CDR3 DNA reads TGCGCCAGCAGCTTCCTGACAGCACCTGGGGCCAACGTCCTGACTTTC. This chain connects TRBV5-1 to TRBJ2-6; D possibly corresponds to TRBD1 (5 bases). The CDR3 is 16 amino acids. Per the germline V gene, CDR1 is SGHRS and CDR2 is YFSETQ. The V end was cut by 2 bases, the J end by 2 bases, with 11 bases between.

The chain's CDR3 is CASRLTGVVGYTF. For the CDR3, the DNA is TGTGCCAGCAGACTTACAGGGGTGGTTGGCTACACCTTC. The chain carries TRBV11-2 and TRBJ1-2; TRBD1 matches 7 bases. Trimming cost V 6 bases and J 7 bases; bases outside gene matches: 8. The CDR3 length is 13 residues. Germline V gives CDR1 SGHAT, CDR2 FQNNGV.

The DNA for the CDR3 is TGTGCCAGCAGTGAAGTACTAAACACTGAAGCTTTCTTT. This encodes CASSEVLNTEAFF. The rearrangement joins TRBV6-1 to TRBJ1-1; no clear D. The CDR3 consists of 13 residues. The V end lost 1 base, the J end lost 2 bases, and 5 bases lay between the germline ends. Germline CDR1 is MNHNS and CDR2 is SASEGT.

J is TRBJ2-5 and V is TRBV20-1; D may be TRBD2 (6 bases). This CDR3 comprises 10 residues. V dropped 6 bases and J dropped 9 bases, with 11 bases sitting between them. Germline lookup yields CDR1 DFQATT and CDR2 SNEGSKA (reference sequence). CDR3 residues: CSASTGAQYF. CDR3 bases: TGCAGTGCGTCTACGGGGGCCCAGTACTTC.

This clone appeared once. V gene TRBV10-3 combines with J gene TRBJ2-7; TRBD1 matches at 9 bases. The trim removed 6 bases at V and 1 base at J, leaving 1 base unmatched. The CDR3 is 13 residues long. Germline V lookup: CDR1 ENHRY, CDR2 SYGVKD. The CDR3 protein is CAIRGQGSYEQYF. CDR3 nucleotide sequence: TGTGCCATCAGGGGACAGGGATCCTACGAGCAGTACTTC.

The J gene is TRBJ2-7, the V gene TRBV18; tentatively, D is TRBD1 (6 bases). The CDR3 length is 14 residues. The ends were cut back, 2 bases at V and 2 bases at J, with 10 bases in the middle. CDR1 and CDR2 (germline): KGHSH, LQKENI. For the CDR3, the DNA is TGTGCCAGCTCACCAAGGACAGACACCTACGAGCAGTACTTC. It is translated as CASSPRTDTYEQYF.

V and J are TRBV6-5 and TRBJ1-1; D is unclear. V was clipped by 6 bases and J by 5 bases, with 19 bases between them. The germline gives CDR1 MNHEY, CDR2 SVGAGI. The CDR3 is made up of 15 amino acids. CDR3 loop: CASRRTTAYETEAFF. The CDR3 bases are TGTGCCAGCAGGCGAACCACAGCTTATGAGACTGAAGCTTTCTTT.

The chain links TRBV7-9 to TRBJ1-1; D is possibly TRBD1 (5 bases). The CDR3 extends over 14 amino acids. Trimming removed 4 bases from V and 0 bases from J, with 9 bases in between. Germline V CDR1 and CDR2: SEHNR, FQNEAQ (reference sequence). The CDR3 protein is CASSSKGVNTEAFF. The CDR3 nucleotides read TGTGCCAGCAGCTCTAAAGGGGTGAACACTGAAGCTTTCTTT.

The V and J genes are TRBV4-3 and TRBJ2-3, with 7 positions matching TRBD2. Germline V gene lookup returns CDR1 LGHNA and CDR2 YSLEER. Trimming removed 1 base from V and 8 bases from J; junction bases left unmatched: 12. The CDR3 has 16 residues. The CDR3 DNA sequence: TGCGCCAGCAGCCAAGCCACGGGGGGTAGGCGCGTTACGCAGTATTTT. Amino acids: CASSQATGGRRVTQYF.